This entry lists 32 T cell receptor beta chains sequenced from one sample in a study of T cells in localized non-small cell lung cancer. TCRdb's copy holds only in-frame clones and misses some; the assay was immunoSEQ multiplex PCR. The repertoire holds tens of thousands of clones, with 65% to 90% as singletons. This material consisted of PBMCs, taken before any cancer treatment. The receptors come from a man between 40 and 70 years old with stage II lung adenocarcinoma.

This clone was seen a handful of times. The germline gene is not matched at one end of the junction; a read error may be the cause. V is TRBV6-6 and J is TRBJ2-7; possible D gene TRBD1, 6 bases. The CDR3 is 14 residues long. Germline V gene data show CDR1 as MNHNY and CDR2 as SVGAGI (reference sequence). In DNA form, the CDR3 reads TGTGCCAGCAGTTACTTACAGGGCGAGGCCCCAGTTGACTTC. It codes for CASSYLQGEAPVDF.

The chain links TRBV13 to TRBJ1-2, with D perhaps TRBD1 (6 bases). CDR1 PRHDT and CDR2 FYEKMQ come from the germline V gene (reference sequence). The CDR3 length is 13 residues. With 5 bases removed from V and 10 bases from J, the gap between germline ends came to 17 bases. The CDR3 sequence: CASSTFGAGVYTF. The CDR3 region has the DNA TGTGCCAGCAGCACTTTCGGGGCAGGGGTCTACACCTTC.

The chain combines TRBV6-6 with TRBJ2-2, with D uncertain. V lost 5 bases and J lost 5, with 3 bases in between. Germline V gene sequence: CDR1 MNHNY, CDR2 SVGAGI (reference sequence). The CDR3 loop spans 11 amino acids. CDR3 protein: CASSQTGELFF. CDR3 DNA: TGTGCCAGCAGTCAGACCGGGGAGCTGTTTTTT.

V usage is TRBV19 and J usage is TRBJ2-7; tentatively, D is TRBD2 (5 bases). The germline gives CDR1 LNHDA, CDR2 SQIVND (reference sequence). V lost 7 bases and J 0 bases, leaving 19 bases between the germline ends. The CDR3 runs 16 residues. The CDR3 here is CASTPGGGRSSYEQYF. CDR3 coding DNA: TGTGCCAGTACTCCCGGAGGCGGGCGAAGCTCCTACGAGCAGTACTTC.

The chain has TRBV25-1 and TRBJ2-5, with 11 bases matching TRBD2. Unmatched junction bases numbered 9, after V lost 4 bases and J lost 5 bases. The CDR3 extends over 16 amino acids. Germline values: CDR1 MGHDK, CDR2 SYGVNS. CDR3 sequence: CASSAGLAVLEETQYF. DNA for the CDR3: TGTGCCAGCAGTGCGGGACTAGCGGTTTTGGAGGAGACCCAGTACTTC.

This chain links TRBV15 with TRBJ2-4; no clear D gene. This CDR3 has 13 residues. V was pared by 0 bases and J by 3 bases, with 3 bases between. Germline CDR1 LNHNV, CDR2 YYDKDF (reference sequence). CDR3 protein: CATSREGKNIQYF. The CDR3 nucleotides read TGTGCCACCAGCAGAGAGGGCAAAAACATTCAGTACTTC.

The gene calls are TRBV15 and TRBJ1-3, with D unresolved. This CDR3 is built from 15 residues. Per the germline V gene, CDR1 is LNHNV and CDR2 is YYDKDF (reference sequence). V gave up 2 bases and J gave up 0 bases, with 8 bases separating them. CDR3 residues: CATSRQDSSGNTIYF. CDR3 bases: TGTGCCACCAGCAGACAGGATAGCTCTGGAAACACCATATATTTT.

V and J are TRBV6-1 and TRBJ1-5; no definite D call. The V and J ends lost 2 bases and 2 bases respectively, with 7 bases between them. The CDR3 has 14 amino acids. Germline loops: CDR1 MNHNS, CDR2 SASEGT. The CDR3 loop reads CASSEKGGNQPQHF. CDR3 DNA: TGTGCCAGCAGTGAAAAGGGCGGCAATCAGCCCCAGCATTTT.

The chain couples TRBV6-5 to TRBJ2-7; no reliable D call. CDR1 MNHEY and CDR2 SVGAGI come from the germline V gene. V was shortened by 7 bases and J by 2 bases, with 15 bases between the two germline ends. The CDR3 covers 14 residues. The CDR3: CASISPGLPYEQYF. CDR3 DNA: TGTGCCAGCATTTCCCCTGGCCTTCCCTACGAGCAGTACTTC.

This clone turned up a few times. The chain links TRBV12-1 to TRBJ2-1; TRBD2 is the table's D call, not checked against the DNA. TRBV12-1 is designated a pseudogene. CDR3 length: 17 residues. The CDR3 sequence is CASTAGVSHVSYNEQFF. The CDR3 DNA sequence: TGTGCCAGCACCGCGGGGGTGAGCCACGTCTCCTACAATGAGCAGTTCTTC.

V gene TRBV27 combines with J gene TRBJ2-5; D may be TRBD1 or TRBD2 (6 bases each). CDR1 MNHEY and CDR2 SMNVEV come from the germline V gene (reference sequence). Trimming pared 3 bases from V and 2 bases from J, leaving 10 bases between. The CDR3 has 14 residues. The DNA for the CDR3 is TGTGCCAGCAGTTTTTCGGGGGCTCAAGAGACCCAGTACTTC. It encodes CASSFSGAQETQYF.

The genes are TRBV6-5 and TRBJ2-7; D possibly matches TRBD1 or TRBD2 (6 bases each). The CDR3 is 14 amino acids. V was cut by 6 bases and J by 1 base, with 13 bases left in between. Germline lookup yields CDR1 MNHEY and CDR2 SVGAGI. CDR3 nucleotides: TGTGCCAGCAGGCCTAGGGGGGCATCCTACGAGCAGTACTTC. Translating it yields CASRPRGASYEQYF.

The J gene is TRBJ2-2, the V gene TRBV2, with unresolved D. With 2 bases removed from V and 6 bases from J, the gap between germline ends came to 7 bases. CDR1 and CDR2 from the germline V gene are SNHLY and FYNNEI. The CDR3 contains 13 residues. CDR3 residues: CASSELAPGELFF. CDR3 in DNA: TGTGCCAGCAGTGAACTGGCACCCGGGGAGCTGTTTTTT.

J is TRBJ1-2 and V is TRBV28; the D is unclear. V was trimmed by 2 bases and J by 6 bases, leaving 16 bases between them. Germline values: CDR1 MDHEN, CDR2 SYDVKM. The CDR3 is made up of 15 amino acids. As DNA, the CDR3 is TGTGCCAGCAGTTTAGTGTTGTGGACCCTCGATGGCTACACCTTC. It translates to CASSLVLWTLDGYTF.

The chain joins TRBV6-1 to TRBJ1-2; D possibly corresponds to TRBD1 (6 bases). The CDR3 has 14 amino acids. Germline V CDR1 and CDR2: MNHNS, SASEGT. The V end lost 0 bases, the J end lost 4 bases, and 9 bases lay between the germline ends. This CDR3 reads CASSEALTGYGYTF. CDR3 in DNA: TGTGCCAGCAGTGAAGCCCTGACAGGCTATGGCTACACCTTC.

V gene TRBV7-9 combines with J gene TRBJ2-7; D unresolved. This CDR3 region has 17 residues. V lost 5 bases, J lost 3 bases, and 23 bases lay in between. Germline CDR1 reads SEHNR; CDR2 reads FQNEAQ (reference sequence). The CDR3 nucleotides read TGTGCCAGCAGCCCCGGCGGTGCTGGGTTGGGTAGCTACGAGCAGTACTTC. Translated, it gives CASSPGGAGLGSYEQYF.

V usage is TRBV28 and J usage is TRBJ1-1; tentative D call: TRBD1 (5 bases). CDR3 size: 19 residues. The V gene's germline CDR1 is MDHEN and CDR2 SYDVKM. The ends were cut back, 5 bases at V and 3 bases at J, with 28 bases in the middle. CDR3 bases: TGTGCCAGCAGTCTAAGTCAGGGTCTTGGGTCTTTTTTGGACACTGAAGCTTTCTTT. Translating it yields CASSLSQGLGSFLDTEAFF.

Sample share makes this clone medium-sized (0.01 to 0.1%). V gene TRBV19 combines with J gene TRBJ1-1; D unresolved. This CDR3 contains 15 residues. Trimming cost V 7 bases and J 1 base, with 16 bases left between them. Looked up from germline, CDR1 is LNHDA and CDR2 is SQIVND (reference sequence). The CDR3 DNA reads as TGTGCCAGTATAGGACGGCAAGAGGCGAACACTGAAGCTTTCTTT. It specifies CASIGRQEANTEAFF. The full variable domain, rest sourced from reference TRBV19 and TRBJ1-1, is DGGITQSPKYLFRKEGQNVTLSCEQNLNHDAMYWYRQDPGQGLRLIYYSQIVNDFQKGDIAEGYSVSREKKESFPLTVTSAQKNPTAFYLCASIGRQEANTEAFFGQGTRLTVV.

The genes are TRBV19 and TRBJ1-2; TRBD1 agrees at 7 bases. The CDR3 is 13 amino acids. V lost 6 bases to trimming and J lost 8 bases; unmatched junction nucleotides: 9. The germline gives CDR1 LNHDA, CDR2 SQIVND (reference sequence). CDR3 DNA: TGTGCCAGTAGCCCGACAGGGCCGGGGGGCTACACCTTC. Its protein is CASSPTGPGGYTF.

The chain combines TRBV5-1 with TRBJ2-6, with D possibly being TRBD1 (7 bases). Germline CDR1 is SGHRS and CDR2 is YFSETQ. The CDR3 has 18 amino acids. V was shortened by 0 bases and J by 0 bases, with 13 bases between the two germline ends. The CDR3 DNA reads as TGCGCCAGCAGCTTGGGTCAGGGGGGTGACTCTGGGGCCAACGTCCTGACTTTC. Residues: CASSLGQGGDSGANVLTF.

This chain connects TRBV7-2 to TRBJ1-1, with a tentative D call TRBD1 (5 bases). This CDR3 is 11 amino acids long. V shed 5 bases and J shed 7 bases, with 8 bases lying between them. Germline V CDR1 and CDR2: SGHTA, FQGNSA. CDR3 bases: TGTGCCAGCAGCCGGGGCCTTGAAGCTTTCTTT. This translates into CASSRGLEAFF. The whole variable domain, remainder taken from reference TRBV7-2 and TRBJ1-1, is GAGVSQSPSNKVTEKGKDVELRCDPISGHTALYWYRQSLGQGLEFLIYFQGNSAPDKSGLPSDRFSAERTGGSVSTLTIQRTQQEDSAVYLCASSRGLEAFFGQGTRLTVV.

This clone was seen only once. The chain recombines TRBV6-5 with TRBJ2-1; TRBD2 might be the D (5 bases). CDR3 length: 15 residues. V was trimmed by 8 bases and J by 0 bases, leaving 14 bases between them. The germline V gene has CDR1 MNHEY and CDR2 SVGAGI. CDR3: CASRGKVNSYNEQFF. DNA for the CDR3: TGTGCCAGCCGGGGAAAGGTCAACTCCTACAATGAGCAGTTCTTC.

This sequence joins TRBV28 and TRBJ2-1; D gene unclear. The CDR3 has 10 amino acids. CDR1 is MDHEN, CDR2 SYDVKM, per germline. The germline V and J ends were trimmed by 10 bases and 12 bases, with 13 bases remaining between them. CDR3 residues: CATLGIGQFF. CDR3 bases: TGTGCCACCCTCGGTATTGGGCAGTTCTTC.

The CDR3 bases are TGTGCCATCAGGGACCCAGGGGAGGTGACTGAAGCTTTCTTT. Encoded protein: CAIRDPGEVTEAFF. This chain connects TRBV10-3 to TRBJ1-1, with D tentatively TRBD1 (6 bases). CDR1 is ENHRY and CDR2 is SYGVKD in the germline V gene. Trimming shortened V by 6 bases and J by 5 bases, and 16 bases separated the two germline ends. This CDR3 has 14 residues.

This clone has just one count. The chain employs TRBV21-1 and TRBJ2-3; the listed D gene, TRBD2, was not tested against the DNA. TRBV21-1 is shown as a pseudogene. The length of the CDR3 is 19 residues. CDR3 nucleotide sequence: TGTGCCAGCAGCAAAACTTCATGGGGGATGGTAGCGGGAGCGGATACGCAGTATTTT. It specifies CASSKTSWGMVAGADTQYF.

The V call is TRBV6-1, the J call TRBJ1-5, with D possibly TRBD1 on 5 matching bases. Trimming left V 1 base short and J 0 bases short, with 13 bases between. The CDR3 covers 17 residues. Germline V gene data show CDR1 as MNHNS and CDR2 as SASEGT. The CDR3 region has the DNA TGTGCCAGCAGTGAAGTCGGGAGGGGCTATAGCAATCAGCCCCAGCATTTT. It is translated as CASSEVGRGYSNQPQHF.

The chain uses TRBV28 and TRBJ1-2; a possible D gene is TRBD1 (6 bases). V was shortened by 6 bases and J by 2 bases, with 16 bases between the two germline ends. Per the germline V gene, CDR1 is MDHEN and CDR2 is SYDVKM. The CDR3 totals 15 residues. The CDR3 loop reads CASSLAGGGNYGYTF. CDR3 bases: TGTGCCAGCAGCCTTGCCGGAGGGGGAAACTATGGCTACACCTTC.

This clone was found a few times. The chain uses TRBV5-6 and TRBJ1-1, with D possibly matching TRBD1 (6 bases). With 4 bases removed from V and 0 bases from J, the gap between germline ends came to 13 bases. The length of the CDR3 is 15 residues. Germline V CDR1 and CDR2: SGHDT, YYEEEE. The CDR3 spells CASSGLRGVNTEAFF. In DNA form, the CDR3 reads TGTGCCAGCAGCGGCCTGAGGGGGGTGAACACTGAAGCTTTCTTT.

The chain recombines TRBV7-9 with TRBJ1-1, with 10 bases matching TRBD1. The germline V gene encodes CDR1 SEHNR and CDR2 FQNEAQ (reference sequence). The CDR3 totals 13 residues. The J segment lost 11 bases and the V segment lost 5 bases, leaving 8 bases of the junction unmatched. As DNA, the CDR3 is TGTGCCAGCAGCCTGTCGACAGGGGGCCTGGCTTTCTTT. Translation gives CASSLSTGGLAFF.

CDR3: CASSITRGSYNEQFF. The CDR3 DNA reads as TGTGCCAGCAGCATCACTAGAGGCTCCTACAATGAGCAGTTCTTC. This chain joins TRBV11-2 and TRBJ2-1, with D perhaps TRBD2 (5 bases). With 5 bases removed from V and 0 bases from J, the gap between germline ends came to 11 bases. Per germline, CDR1 SGHAT and CDR2 FQNNGV. CDR3 size: 15 residues.

V and J are TRBV4-1 and TRBJ2-3; D ambiguous. The CDR3 is 15 residues long. V shed 0 bases and J shed 2 bases, with 9 bases lying between them. Germline V gene data show CDR1 as MGHRA and CDR2 as YSYEKL. The CDR3 protein is CASSQENRYTDTQYF. The CDR3, as DNA: TGCGCCAGCAGCCAAGAGAACAGATACACAGATACGCAGTATTTT.

This chain uses TRBV27 with TRBJ1-6; TRBD1 is a possible D gene (5 bases). The V end was cut by 5 bases, the J end by 4 bases, with 15 bases between. The CDR3 sequence is 16 residues long. Germline loops: CDR1 MNHEY, CDR2 SMNVEV (reference sequence). CDR3 amino acids: CASSPSGTPYNSPLHF. Written as DNA, the CDR3 is TGTGCCAGCAGTCCGTCCGGGACTCCTTATAATTCACCCCTCCACTTT.